Below, one T cell receptor (beta chain) is given with its context. The source of the sample is a study of CD8 T cells in ankylosing spondylitis. The CDR3 contains 15 residues. Germline V CDR1 and CDR2: SGHNT, YYREEE (reference sequence). The V end lost 1 base, the J end lost 0 bases, and 5 bases lay between the germline ends. TCRdb passed the 5' RACE reads through MiXCR, listing each CDR3 protein once. The sample carries 250,000 or so distinct CDR3 sequences, about 20% recorded once. The chain carries TRBV5-4 and TRBJ2-6; D unresolved. The sequence was collected from a male donor with ankylosing spondylitis or in good health (not recorded which). Material: blood, either unsorted or a sorted T cell fraction (not recorded which). This CDR3 reads CASSLYFSGANVLTF. CDR3 nucleotides: TGTGCCAGCAGCTTGTACTTCTCTGGGGCCAACGTCCTGACTTTC.